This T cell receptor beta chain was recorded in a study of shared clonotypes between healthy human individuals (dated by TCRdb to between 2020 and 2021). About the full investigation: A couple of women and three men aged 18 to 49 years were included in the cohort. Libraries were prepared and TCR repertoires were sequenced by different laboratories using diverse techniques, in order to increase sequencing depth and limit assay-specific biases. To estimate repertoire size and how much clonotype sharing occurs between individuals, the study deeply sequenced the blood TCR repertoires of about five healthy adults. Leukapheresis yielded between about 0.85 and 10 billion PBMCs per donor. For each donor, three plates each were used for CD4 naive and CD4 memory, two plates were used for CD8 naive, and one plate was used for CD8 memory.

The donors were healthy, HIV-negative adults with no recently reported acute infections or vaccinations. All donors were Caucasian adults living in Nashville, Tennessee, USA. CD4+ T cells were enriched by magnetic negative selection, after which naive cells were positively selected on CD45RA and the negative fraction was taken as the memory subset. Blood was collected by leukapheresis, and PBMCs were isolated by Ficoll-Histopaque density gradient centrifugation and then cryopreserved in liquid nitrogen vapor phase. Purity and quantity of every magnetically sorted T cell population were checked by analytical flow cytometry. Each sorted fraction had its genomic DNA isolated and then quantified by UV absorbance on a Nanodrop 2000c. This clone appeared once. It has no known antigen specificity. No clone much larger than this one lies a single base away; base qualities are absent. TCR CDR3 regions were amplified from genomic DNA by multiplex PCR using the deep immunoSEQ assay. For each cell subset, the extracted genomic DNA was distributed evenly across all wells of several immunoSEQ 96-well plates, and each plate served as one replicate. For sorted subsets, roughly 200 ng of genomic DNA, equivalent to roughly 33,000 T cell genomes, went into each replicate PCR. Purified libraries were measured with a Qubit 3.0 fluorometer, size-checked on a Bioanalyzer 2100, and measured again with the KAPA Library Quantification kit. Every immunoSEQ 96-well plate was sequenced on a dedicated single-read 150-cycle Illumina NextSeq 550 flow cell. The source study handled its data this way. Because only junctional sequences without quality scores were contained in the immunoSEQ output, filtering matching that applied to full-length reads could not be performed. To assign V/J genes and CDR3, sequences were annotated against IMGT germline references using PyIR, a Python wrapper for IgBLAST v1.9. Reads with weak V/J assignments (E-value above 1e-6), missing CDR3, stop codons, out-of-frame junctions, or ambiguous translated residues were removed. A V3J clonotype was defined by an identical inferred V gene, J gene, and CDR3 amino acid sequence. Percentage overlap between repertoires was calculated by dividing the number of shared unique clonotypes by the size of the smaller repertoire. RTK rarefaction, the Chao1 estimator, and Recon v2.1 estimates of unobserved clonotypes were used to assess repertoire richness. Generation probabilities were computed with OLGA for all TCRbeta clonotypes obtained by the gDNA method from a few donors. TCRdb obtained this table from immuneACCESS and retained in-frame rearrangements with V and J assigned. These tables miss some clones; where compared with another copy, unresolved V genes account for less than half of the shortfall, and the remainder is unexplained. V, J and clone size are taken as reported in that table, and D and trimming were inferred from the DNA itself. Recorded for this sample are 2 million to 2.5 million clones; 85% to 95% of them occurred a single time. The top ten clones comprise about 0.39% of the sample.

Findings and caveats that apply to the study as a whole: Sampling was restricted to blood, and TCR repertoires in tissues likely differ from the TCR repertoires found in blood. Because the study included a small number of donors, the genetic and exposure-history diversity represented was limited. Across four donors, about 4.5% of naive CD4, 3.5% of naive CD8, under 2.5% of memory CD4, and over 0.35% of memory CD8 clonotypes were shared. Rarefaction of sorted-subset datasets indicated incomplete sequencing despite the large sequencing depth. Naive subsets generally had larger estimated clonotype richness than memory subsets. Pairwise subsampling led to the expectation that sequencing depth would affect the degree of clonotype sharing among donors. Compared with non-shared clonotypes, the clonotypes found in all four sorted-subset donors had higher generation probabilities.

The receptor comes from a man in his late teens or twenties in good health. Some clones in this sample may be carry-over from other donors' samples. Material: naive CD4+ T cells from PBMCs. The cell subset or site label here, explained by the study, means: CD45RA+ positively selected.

CDR3 loop: CAISGREGPYEQYF. DNA sequence: TGTGCCATCAGTGGCCGGGAGGGCCCCTACGAGCAGTACTTC. Recombination linked TRBV10-3 to TRBJ2-7; 8 bases in the junction line up with TRBD2. Measured from the cysteine to the phenylalanine, the CDR3 is 14 residues long. Only CDR3 DNA is held: 42 bases, read in frame from base 1. Unmatched junction bases come to 4, with V trimmed by 4 bases and J by 2 bases. The germline V gene supplies CDR1 ENHRY and CDR2 SYGVKD.